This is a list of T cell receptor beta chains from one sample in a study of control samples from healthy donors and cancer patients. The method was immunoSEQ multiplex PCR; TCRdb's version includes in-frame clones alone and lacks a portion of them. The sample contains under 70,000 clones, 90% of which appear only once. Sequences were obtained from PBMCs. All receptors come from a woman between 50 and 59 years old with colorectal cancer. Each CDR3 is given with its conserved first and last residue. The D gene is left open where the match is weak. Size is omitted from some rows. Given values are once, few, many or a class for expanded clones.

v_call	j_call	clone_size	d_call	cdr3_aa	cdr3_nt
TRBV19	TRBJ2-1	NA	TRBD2	CASSPLTSGYSYNEQFF	TGTGCCAGTAGTCCCCTAACTAGCGGTTATTCCTACAATGAGCAGTTCTTC
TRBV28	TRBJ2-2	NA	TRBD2	CASSLVEGTSVEGDGELFF	TGTGCCAGCAGTTTGGTGGAGGGGACTAGCGTAGAAGGCGACGGGGAGCTGTTTTTT
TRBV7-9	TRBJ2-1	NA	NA	CASSPPTSSGEQFF	TGTGCCAGCAGCCCCCCGACTAGTTCGGGTGAGCAGTTCTTC
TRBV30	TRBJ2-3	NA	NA	CAWSGTADTQYF	TGTGCCTGGAGTGGGACAGCAGATACGCAGTATTTT
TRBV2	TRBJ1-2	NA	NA	CASSVGNYGYTF	TGTGCCAGCAGTGTTGGGAACTATGGCTACACCTTC
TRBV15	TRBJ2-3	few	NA	CATRGTEADTQYF	TGTGCCACCAGGGGTACGGAAGCAGATACGCAGTATTTT
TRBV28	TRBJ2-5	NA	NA	CASSRGLSGAGETQYF	TGTGCCAGCAGCCGAGGGCTCTCAGGGGCGGGGGAGACCCAGTACTTC
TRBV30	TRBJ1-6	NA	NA	CAWKDTSNSPLHF	TGTGCCTGGAAGGACACAAGCAATTCACCCCTCCACTTT
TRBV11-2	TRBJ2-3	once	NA	CASSLDRAGITDTQYF	TGTGCCAGCAGCTTAGATCGAGCGGGCATCACAGATACGCAGTATTTT
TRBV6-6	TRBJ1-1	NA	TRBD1	CASSFGTVTEAFF	TGTGCCAGCAGCTTCGGGACAGTCACTGAAGCTTTCTTT
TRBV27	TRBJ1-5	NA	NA	CASSMGGNQPQHF	TGTGCCAGCAGTATGGGGGGTAATCAGCCCCAGCATTTT
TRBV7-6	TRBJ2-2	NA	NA	CASSSSGSFNTGELFF	TGTGCCAGCAGCTCTTCAGGGTCCTTTAACACCGGGGAGCTGTTTTTT
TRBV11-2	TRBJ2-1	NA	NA	CASSLVGNEQFF	TGTGCCAGCAGCTTAGTGGGGAATGAGCAGTTCTTC
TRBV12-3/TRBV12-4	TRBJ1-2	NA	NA	CASSSQWSSSLSF	TGTGCCAGCAGTTCACAATGGAGTTCTTCCTTGTCCTTC
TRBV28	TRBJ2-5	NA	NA	CASSLLLRAVDRETQYF	TGTGCCAGCAGTCTGCTGTTGAGGGCTGTTGATAGGGAGACCCAGTACTTC
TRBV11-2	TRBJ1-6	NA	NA	CASSSSWDSPLHF	TGTGCCAGCAGCTCTTCTTGGGATTCACCCCTCCACTTT
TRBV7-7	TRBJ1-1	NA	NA	CASSPGLNTEAFF	TGTGCCAGCAGCCCCGGGTTGAACACTGAAGCTTTCTTT
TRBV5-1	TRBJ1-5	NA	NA	CASSLAPGNQPQHF	TGCGCCAGCAGCTTGGCTCCGGGCAATCAGCCCCAGCATTTT
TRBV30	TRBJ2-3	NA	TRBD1	CAFRGWDRGTDTQYF	TGTGCCTTCCGCGGGTGGGACAGGGGAACAGATACGCAGTATTTT
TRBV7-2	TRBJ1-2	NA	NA	CASSLASYGYTF	TGTGCCAGCAGCTTAGCCTCCTATGGCTACACCTTC
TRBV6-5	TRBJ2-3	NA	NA	CASRRPTGDTQYF	TGTGCCAGCAGACGACCCACGGGGGATACGCAGTATTTT
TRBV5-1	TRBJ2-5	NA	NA	CASSLSQSSQETQYF	TGCGCCAGCAGCTTGAGTCAATCCAGCCAAGAGACCCAGTACTTC
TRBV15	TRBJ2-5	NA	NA	CATSRVQGGETQYF	TGTGCCACCAGCAGAGTTCAGGGAGGCGAGACCCAGTACTTC
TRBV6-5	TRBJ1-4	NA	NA	CASTPLAQEKLFF	TGTGCCAGCACCCCCCTCGCCCAGGAAAAACTGTTTTTT